This T cell receptor (beta chain) was recovered during a study of neurological immune-mediated disorders. V lost 6 bases to trimming and J lost 3 bases, with 9 bases between them. The CDR3 is 12 residues long. The authors made cDNA by 5'RACE with 10-nucleotide random UMIs. A single run covered 15-18 subjects with over 170 million TCR-beta sequences. MiXCR was run by TCRdb on the 5' RACE reads, yielding one entry per CDR3 protein. The sample includes 20,000 or so distinct CDR3 sequences, more than 2% of them seen just once. Study observations and caveats: The study phylogenetically grouped the repertoires of 18 of 34 multiple sclerosis patients into one related-CDR3 cluster, a possible signature.

This clonotype has a count of ten or more. The antigen is unknown. Source material: PBMCs. The chain links TRBV12-3 or TRBV12-4 to TRBJ2-7, with D perhaps matching TRBD1 (5 bases). The source is a woman between 18 and 29 years old with multiple sclerosis. The CDR3 sequence: CASRSDNYEQYF. The CDR3 region has the DNA TGTGCCAGCAGATCGGACAACTACGAGCAGTACTTC.